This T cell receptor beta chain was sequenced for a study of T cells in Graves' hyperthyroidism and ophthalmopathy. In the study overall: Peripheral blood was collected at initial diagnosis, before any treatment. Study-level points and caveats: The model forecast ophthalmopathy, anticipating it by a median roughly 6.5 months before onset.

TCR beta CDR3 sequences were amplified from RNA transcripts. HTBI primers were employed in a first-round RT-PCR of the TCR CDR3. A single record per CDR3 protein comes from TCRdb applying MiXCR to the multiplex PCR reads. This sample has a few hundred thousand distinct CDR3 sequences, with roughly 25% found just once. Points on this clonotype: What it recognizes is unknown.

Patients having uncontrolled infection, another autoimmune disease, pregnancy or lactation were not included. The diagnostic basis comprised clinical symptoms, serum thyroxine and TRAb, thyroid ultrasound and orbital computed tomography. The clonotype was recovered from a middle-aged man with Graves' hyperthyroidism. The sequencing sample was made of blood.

The CDR3 spells CASSWAGSQETQYF. The DNA for the CDR3 is TGTGCCAGCAGTTGGGCGGGCAGCCAAGAGACCCAGTACTTC. This sequence joins TRBV6-5 and TRBJ2-5, with D perhaps matching TRBD2 (5 bases). Germline lookup yields CDR1 MNHEY and CDR2 SVGAGI. The V end lost 4 bases, the J end lost 1 base, and 10 bases lay between the germline ends. The CDR3 runs 14 residues.